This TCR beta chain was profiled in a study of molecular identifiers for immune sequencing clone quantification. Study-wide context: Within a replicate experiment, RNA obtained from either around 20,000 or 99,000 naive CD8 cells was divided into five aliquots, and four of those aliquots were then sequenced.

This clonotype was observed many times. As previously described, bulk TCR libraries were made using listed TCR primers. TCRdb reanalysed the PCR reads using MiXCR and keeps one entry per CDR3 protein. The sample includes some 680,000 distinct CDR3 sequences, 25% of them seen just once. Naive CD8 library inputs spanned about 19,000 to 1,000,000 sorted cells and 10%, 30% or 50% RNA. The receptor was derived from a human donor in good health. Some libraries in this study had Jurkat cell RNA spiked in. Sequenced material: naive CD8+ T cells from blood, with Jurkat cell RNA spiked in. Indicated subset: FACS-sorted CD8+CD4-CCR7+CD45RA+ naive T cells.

In nucleotides, the CDR3 is TGTGCCAGCAGCTCCATGACAGGGGCTGGAAACACCATATATTTT. Translation gives CASSSMTGAGNTIYF. The chain carries TRBV7-2 and TRBJ1-3, with TRBD1 identical over 8 bases. Germline-derived CDR1 and CDR2 are SGHTA and FQGNSA. This CDR3 spans 15 amino acids. V shed 4 bases, J shed 2 bases, and the junction held 4 bases outside the gene matches.